The 32 T cell receptor beta chains below were found in one sample sequenced in a study of cytotoxic CD8 clonotypes in ibrutinib-treated CLL. The table came from immunoSEQ multiplex PCR; TCRdb's copy has only in-frame clones and leaves some out. The sample lists around 130,000 clones, roughly 80% occurring once. Sequences were derived from PBMCs, sampled after 24 months of ibrutinib treatment. Source of these receptors: a human donor with chronic lymphocytic leukemia.

This clone was detected only a few times. The CDR3 DNA follows: TGTGCCAGCAGCTTAGAGGGAGGGTTGGGATCGTCCCTCCACTTT. Protein: CASSLEGGLGSSLHF. The chain has TRBV7-6 and TRBJ1-6; D uncertain. The V end was cut by 1 base, the J end by 14 bases, with 18 bases between. Per the germline V gene, CDR1 is SGHVS and CDR2 is FNYEAQ. CDR3 length equals 15 residues.

The rearrangement links TRBV2 to TRBJ1-1; no firm D call. Germline-derived CDR1 and CDR2 are SNHLY and FYNNEI. This CDR3 spans 12 amino acids. V was pared by 6 bases and J by 5 bases, with 10 bases between. CDR3 bases: TGTGCCAGCAGGTGGGGAGGAACTGAAGCTTTCTTT. Encoded protein: CASRWGGTEAFF.

The chain has TRBV5-4 and TRBJ1-2; 7 nucleotides line up with TRBD1. With V trimmed by 3 bases and J by 4 bases, 12 bases remained unmatched. The CDR3 runs to 16 residues. Germline CDR1 SGHNT, CDR2 YYREEE (reference sequence). DNA of the CDR3: TGTGCCAGCAGCTCGCCAACTAGGGACAGAAGCTATGGCTACACCTTC. Its protein product is CASSSPTRDRSYGYTF.

V is TRBV5-1 and J is TRBJ2-7; 11 bases are a match to TRBD2. CDR1 is SGHRS and CDR2 is YFSETQ in the germline V gene. With 3 bases clipped from V and 4 bases from J, the junction kept 6 bases outside the gene matches. The CDR3 is 15 residues long. CDR3 in DNA: TGCGCCAGCAGCTCGATGGCTAGCGGGGGGTACGAGCAGTACTTC. This codes for CASSSMASGGYEQYF.

This sequence joins TRBV29-1 and TRBJ2-1, with D possibly TRBD1 on 5 matching bases. Germline-derived CDR1 and CDR2 are SQVTM and ANQGSEA. CDR3 length equals 13 residues. V was pared by 6 bases and J by 8 bases, with 17 bases between. CDR3 sequence reads: CSVAEQGYYEQFF. CDR3 DNA: TGCAGCGTCGCGGAGCAGGGATACTATGAGCAGTTCTTC.

This clone has a single count. The gene calls are TRBV19 and TRBJ1-1; D might be TRBD1 (6 bases). Germline V CDR1 and CDR2: LNHDA, SQIVND (reference sequence). The CDR3 covers 14 residues. Deletions cut 7 bases from V and 1 base from J, with 13 bases between. CDR3 coding DNA: TGTGCCAGTATCCTTCGGGGGGCGAACACTGAAGCTTTCTTT. The encoded protein is CASILRGANTEAFF.

The genes are TRBV2 and TRBJ2-7; D unresolved. This CDR3 is 12 amino acids long. Trimming stripped 6 bases from V and 2 bases from J, with 8 bases between. CDR1 is SNHLY, CDR2 FYNNEI, per germline. The CDR3 DNA follows: TGTGCCAGCAGGGGAATCCCCTACGAGCAGTACTTC. It specifies CASRGIPYEQYF. The whole variable domain, filled in from reference TRBV2 and TRBJ2-7, reads EPEVTQTPSHQVTQMGQEVILRCVPISNHLYFYWYRQILGQKVEFLVSFYNNEISEKSEIFDDQFSVERPDGSNFTLKIRSTKLEDSAMYFCASRGIPYEQYFGPGTRLTVT.

The chain couples TRBV4-1 to TRBJ1-1, with D possibly TRBD1 on 6 matching bases. Germline CDR1 is MGHRA and CDR2 is YSYEKL. V lost 4 bases and J lost 10, with 19 bases in between. The length of the CDR3 is 14 residues. This CDR3 reads CASSLSAGVSGAFF. CDR3 nucleotides: TGCGCCAGCAGCCTGTCGGCAGGGGTTTCTGGAGCTTTCTTT.

The V gene is TRBV7-2, the J gene TRBJ2-3; D gene ambiguous. The germline CDR1 and CDR2 sequences are SGHTA and FQGNSA. This CDR3 has 15 amino acids. Between the trimmed V and J ends, which lost 5 bases and 0 bases, there was a span of 12 bases. CDR3 sequence reads: CASSHRGISTDTQYF. The CDR3 coding sequence is TGTGCCAGCAGCCACCGCGGTATTAGCACAGATACGCAGTATTTT.

V is TRBV6-6 and J is TRBJ2-3; no clear D. V dropped 6 bases and J dropped 5 bases, with 12 bases sitting between them. Germline loops: CDR1 MNHNY, CDR2 SVGAGI (reference sequence). This CDR3 is 13 amino acids long. DNA of the CDR3: TGTGCCAGCAGACTCGACCCCGAAGATACGCAGTATTTT. It encodes CASRLDPEDTQYF.

The CDR3 sequence is CASSHGLGGTDTQYF. CDR3 nucleotide sequence: TGTGCCAGCAGCCACGGACTAGGAGGCACAGATACGCAGTATTTT. The chain employs TRBV13 and TRBJ2-3, with 7 bases that match TRBD2. V dropped 5 bases and J dropped 1; count of bases not matched to a gene: 6. The germline V gene encodes CDR1 PRHDT and CDR2 FYEKMQ (reference sequence). The CDR3 loop spans 15 amino acids.

V gene TRBV7-9 combines with J gene TRBJ1-2; possible D gene TRBD1, 6 bases. Deletions cut 6 bases from V and 8 bases from J, with 25 bases between. The CDR3 runs 16 residues. Germline assignment: CDR1 SEHNR and CDR2 FQNEAQ (reference sequence). CDR3 sequence reads: CASRAWGQALLEGYTF. The CDR3 DNA is TGTGCCAGCAGAGCGTGGGGGCAGGCACTACTGGAGGGCTACACCTTC.

CDR3 loop: CASSPRQGNTDTQYF. CDR3 in DNA: TGTGCCAGCAGCCCAAGACAGGGGAACACAGATACGCAGTATTTT. The J gene is TRBJ2-3, the V gene TRBV7-2; TRBD1 agrees at 8 bases. CDR1 and CDR2 (germline): SGHTA, FQGNSA. With V trimmed by 5 bases and J by 2 bases, 6 bases remained unmatched. CDR3 length: 15 amino acids.

The chain employs TRBV11-2 and TRBJ2-7; D is unresolved. CDR1 SGHAT and CDR2 FQNNGV come from the germline V gene. The CDR3 loop spans 14 amino acids. With 0 bases removed from V and 4 bases from J, the gap between germline ends came to 10 bases. CDR3 sequence: CASSLDILEYEQYF. As DNA, the CDR3 is TGTGCCAGCAGCTTAGATATATTAGAATACGAGCAGTACTTC. Full variable domain (outside the CDR3, taken from reference TRBV11-2 and TRBJ2-7): EAGVAQSPRYKIIEKRQSVAFWCNPISGHATLYWYQQILGQGPKLLIQFQNNGVVDDSQLPKDRFSAERLKGVDSTLKIQPAKLEDSAVYLCASSLDILEYEQYFGPGTRLTVT.

This rearrangement joins TRBV10-3 to TRBJ2-2, with a possible D match to TRBD2 (5 bases). V was shortened by 1 base and J by 6 bases, with 9 bases between the two germline ends. This CDR3 region has 14 residues. Germline V lookup: CDR1 ENHRY, CDR2 SYGVKD. The CDR3, as DNA: TGTGCCATCAGTGAGTTGGAGGTCGCCGGGGAGCTGTTTTTT. Its protein is CAISELEVAGELFF.

The chain recombines TRBV6-4 with TRBJ2-3; D is undetermined. CDR1 and CDR2 (germline): MRHNA, SNTAGT. Between the trimmed V and J ends, which lost 0 bases and 6 bases, there was a span of 10 bases. This CDR3 region has 14 residues. The CDR3 DNA is TGTGCCAGCAGTGACTCGGTAGGATCGGATACGCAGTATTTT. This sequence encodes CASSDSVGSDTQYF.

The rearrangement links TRBV27 to TRBJ1-5; 11 bases align to TRBD1. The CDR3 contains 15 residues. Looked up from germline, CDR1 is MNHEY and CDR2 is SMNVEV (reference sequence). V shed 8 bases, J shed 6 bases, and the junction held 9 bases outside the gene matches. The CDR3 DNA is TGTGCCAGCGGATGGCCGGACAGGGGGCGTCAGCCCCAGCATTTT. It is translated as CASGWPDRGRQPQHF.

This clone has just one count. This sequence joins TRBV5-1 and TRBJ2-3; 9 nucleotides match TRBD2. The germline CDR1 and CDR2 sequences are SGHRS and YFSETQ. The CDR3 loop spans 15 amino acids. V lost 2 bases, J lost 1 base, and 2 bases stayed unmatched. CDR3 nucleotide sequence: TGCGCCAGCAGCTTACCTAGCGGGGGCACAGATACGCAGTATTTT. It is translated as CASSLPSGGTDTQYF.

This chain links TRBV6-1 with TRBJ1-5; perhaps TRBD1 as D (5 bases). Trimming pared 6 bases from V and 0 bases from J, leaving 12 bases between. Germline V gene lookup returns CDR1 MNHNS and CDR2 SASEGT. The CDR3 runs to 15 residues. This CDR3 is CASSGAPYSNQPQHF. In DNA form, the CDR3 reads TGTGCCAGCAGCGGGGCACCCTATAGCAATCAGCCCCAGCATTTT.

The V gene is TRBV5-1, the J gene TRBJ1-2, with 9 bases that match TRBD1. Trimming took 1 base from V and 6 from J; bases not matched to a gene: 4. From germline, CDR1 is SGHRS and CDR2 YFSETQ. CDR3 length: 14 residues. CDR3 coding DNA: TGCGCCAGCAGCTTGTGGGACAGGGTTGATGGCTACACCTTC. Translating gives CASSLWDRVDGYTF.

V and J are TRBV7-6 and TRBJ2-1, with 8 nucleotides matching TRBD2. Germline CDR1 and CDR2: SGHVS and FNYEAQ. The junction had 7 bases not matched to a gene; V was cut back by 2 bases and J by 4 bases. CDR3 length: 16 residues. This CDR3 reads CASSLTAGGIYNEQFF. The CDR3 DNA reads as TGTGCCAGCAGCTTAACGGCGGGGGGAATATACAATGAGCAGTTCTTC.

The chain links TRBV14 to TRBJ2-2; D gene uncertain. CDR3 length equals 13 residues. Germline CDR1 and CDR2: SGHDN and FVKESK. Between the trimmed V and J ends, which lost 4 bases and 6 bases, there was a span of 9 bases. Written as DNA, the CDR3 is TGTGCCAGCAGCCCAACTCAGTCCGGGGAGCTGTTTTTT. Amino acid sequence: CASSPTQSGELFF.

The chain employs TRBV7-6 and TRBJ2-2, with 8 bases fitting TRBD1. Germline CDR1 reads SGHVS; CDR2 reads FNYEAQ. V lost 1 base and J lost 0; bases outside the gene matches: 7. The CDR3 runs 18 residues. This CDR3 is CASSLEVQGASNTGELFF. The CDR3 DNA reads TGTGCCAGCAGCTTAGAGGTGCAGGGGGCATCGAACACCGGGGAGCTGTTTTTT. The variable domain in full, completed from reference TRBV7-6 and TRBJ2-2, reads GAGVSQSPRYKVTKRGQDVALRCDPISGHVSLYWYRQALGQGPEFLTYFNYEAQQDKSGLPNDRFSAERPEGSISTLTIQRTEQRDSAMYRCASSLEVQGASNTGELFFGEGSRLTVL.

CDR3 nucleotides: TGCGCCAGCAGCTCAACCAGACAGGGGGCGCGGGAGACCCAGTACTTC. It translates to CASSSTRQGARETQYF. This chain links TRBV5-1 with TRBJ2-5; 10 bases are shared with TRBD1. CDR1 and CDR2 (germline): SGHRS, YFSETQ. This CDR3 is 16 amino acids long. V lost 3 bases, J lost 5 bases, and 10 bases stayed unmatched.

This clone was seen only a few times. V and J are TRBV7-9 and TRBJ2-3; TRBD1 is a possible D gene (5 bases). Germline CDR1 is SEHNR and CDR2 is FQNEAQ (reference sequence). The CDR3 length is 16 residues. With 7 bases removed from V and 1 base from J, the gap between germline ends came to 18 bases. DNA for the CDR3: TGTGCCAGCACGACTGTTTTAGGGGCGGGCACAGATACGCAGTATTTT. It translates to CASTTVLGAGTDTQYF.

The rearrangement uses TRBV5-4 and TRBJ1-1; a possible D gene is TRBD1 (5 bases). Germline V CDR1 and CDR2: SGHNT, YYREEE (reference sequence). Trimming left V 0 bases short and J 10 bases short, with 19 bases between. The CDR3 has 15 residues. CDR3 sequence (DNA): TGTGCCAGCAGCTTGGAAGGGGCCCACCCGGGGGGAGCTTTCTTT. Its translation is CASSLEGAHPGGAFF.

This rearrangement joins TRBV29-1 to TRBJ2-1; D gene ambiguous. Germline V gene data show CDR1 as SQVTM and CDR2 as ANQGSEA. The germline V and J ends were trimmed by 4 bases and 4 bases, with 17 bases remaining between them. This CDR3 spans 15 amino acids. CDR3 bases: TGCAGCGTTGTCCGGTTGGGGATAGGGTACAATGAGCAGTTCTTC. Its protein product is CSVVRLGIGYNEQFF.

This rearrangement joins TRBV5-1 to TRBJ1-2; D gene unclear. V lost 0 bases, J lost 0 bases, and 9 bases lay in between. Looked up from germline, CDR1 is SGHRS and CDR2 is YFSETQ. The CDR3 length is 15 residues. CDR3 in amino acids: CASSLGEAANYGYTF. In nucleotides, the CDR3 is TGCGCCAGCAGCTTGGGGGAGGCCGCTAACTATGGCTACACCTTC. The entire variable domain, with the rest obtained from reference TRBV5-1 and TRBJ1-2, is as follows: KAGVTQTPRYLIKTRGQQVTLSCSPISGHRSVSWYQQTPGQGLQFLFEYFSETQRNKGNFPGRFSGRQFSNSRSEMNVSTLELGDSALYLCASSLGEAANYGYTFGSGTRLTVV.

The chain links TRBV4-1 to TRBJ2-3; 7 positions match TRBD2. Germline V lookup: CDR1 MGHRA, CDR2 YSYEKL. This CDR3 region has 17 residues. Losses at the gene ends were 0 bases for V and 6 bases for J; bases not matched to a gene: 12. Here the CDR3 DNA reads TGCGCCAGCAGCCAAGATCGGGTGACTAGCAATCTGGATACGCAGTATTTT. As protein: CASSQDRVTSNLDTQYF.

CDR3 amino acids: CASSLTDTQYF. The CDR3 DNA reads as TGTGCCAGCAGTCTGACAGATACGCAGTATTTT. The genes are TRBV28 and TRBJ2-3; D remains unclear. CDR1 is MDHEN and CDR2 is SYDVKM in the germline V gene. Trimming pared 5 bases from V and 3 bases from J, leaving 3 bases between. The CDR3 sequence is 11 residues long.

This chain joins TRBV30 and TRBJ2-3, with D unclear. V was cut by 4 bases and J by 2 bases, with 4 bases left in between. The CDR3 spans 11 residues. The V gene's germline CDR1 is GTSNPN and CDR2 SVGIG (reference sequence). The CDR3 region is CAWTTTDTQYF. The DNA for the CDR3 is TGTGCCTGGACCACCACAGATACGCAGTATTTT.

The V gene is TRBV6-5, the J gene TRBJ2-7; D could derive from TRBD1 or TRBD2 (5 bases each). The CDR3 is 11 residues long. Germline CDR1 is MNHEY and CDR2 is SVGAGI. V lost 3 bases and J lost 7, with 7 bases in between. CDR3 DNA: TGTGCCAGCAGTTATGGGGGTGAGCAGTACTTC. It codes for CASSYGGEQYF.